A single sample is the source of the 28 T cell receptor beta chains below, sequenced in a study of T cell repertoires in cytomegalovirus infection. Each CDR3 protein gets one entry after TCRdb re-called the reads with MiXCR. The repertoire includes 310,000 or so distinct CDR3 sequences, 20% to 30% of them detected once, and roughly 13% sits in the top ten. Specimen: PBMCs. These receptors came from a human donor in good health (CMV status not recorded). Some clones in this sample may be carry-over from other donors' samples.

This chain joins TRBV28 and TRBJ2-7; TRBD1 is a possible D gene (5 bases). The CDR3 totals 11 residues. Trimming stripped 5 bases from V and 12 bases from J, with 14 bases between. Looked up from germline, CDR1 is MDHEN and CDR2 is SYDVKM. The CDR3 coding sequence is TGTGCCAGCAGTGGAAGCAGGGTGGGGTACTTC. It is translated as CASSGSRVGYF.

This clonotype was detected many times. The CDR3 DNA sequence: TGCAGCGTTGTCCATTTCTTTGGCAATGAGCAGTTCTTC. Translated: CSVVHFFGNEQFF. This chain joins TRBV29-1 and TRBJ2-1; D is unresolved. The CDR3 has 13 amino acids. The germline V and J ends were trimmed by 4 bases and 6 bases, with 13 bases remaining between them. Per the germline V gene, CDR1 is SQVTM and CDR2 is ANQGSEA.

Ten or more counts support this clonotype. The rearrangement uses TRBV6-5 and TRBJ2-1, with 14 bases fitting TRBD2. The CDR3 extends over 17 amino acids. With V trimmed by 5 bases and J by 6 bases, 9 bases remained unmatched. Germline-derived CDR1 and CDR2 are MNHEY and SVGAGI. Here the CDR3 reads CASSLRLAGGPGNEQFF. The CDR3 DNA follows: TGTGCCAGCAGTCTCCGACTAGCGGGAGGGCCCGGCAATGAGCAGTTCTTC.

This chain joins TRBV10-3 and TRBJ2-1; 7 bases align to TRBD2. In germline, CDR1 is ENHRY, CDR2 SYGVKD. After removal of 0 bases from V and 4 bases from J, the junction contained 6 bases not matched to a gene. The CDR3 spans 16 residues. Written as DNA, the CDR3 is TGTGCCATCAGTGAGTCTGGCGGGAGCTTGTACAATGAGCAGTTCTTC. Protein sequence: CAISESGGSLYNEQFF.

DNA of the CDR3: TGCAGTGCTAGAAAGCCTGAGAGCACAGATACGCAGTATTTT. As protein: CSARKPESTDTQYF. The chain combines TRBV20-1 with TRBJ2-3; D remains ambiguous. Germline V gene sequence: CDR1 DFQATT, CDR2 SNEGSKA (reference sequence). The V gene lost 2 bases and the J gene lost 0 bases, with 9 bases spanning the gap. This CDR3 is 14 amino acids long.

This clonotype has a handful of counts. The chain carries TRBV12-3 or TRBV12-4 and TRBJ1-6; D gene unclear. The CDR3 has 14 residues. V lost 4 bases and J 7 bases, leaving 11 bases between the germline ends. CDR3 nucleotide sequence: TGTGCCAGCAGTTCCTGGGCCGGGAATTCACCCCTCCACTTT. As protein: CASSSWAGNSPLHF.

This clonotype was seen a few times. V is TRBV10-3 and J is TRBJ1-5, with 7 bases that match TRBD1. V lost 8 bases and J lost 4; bases outside the gene matches: 5. Germline V CDR1 and CDR2: ENHRY, SYGVKD. This CDR3 is 13 amino acids long. In DNA, the CDR3 is TGTGCCATCGGAACAGGGGAGAATCAGCCCCAGCATTTT. Residues: CAIGTGENQPQHF.

The chain links TRBV27 to TRBJ2-5; 12 bases match TRBD2. There are 15 residues in the CDR3. J lost 3 bases, V lost 6 bases, and 5 bases had no gene match. The V gene's germline CDR1 is MNHEY and CDR2 SMNVEV (reference sequence). Here the CDR3 DNA reads TGTGCCAGCAGCCTTAGGACTAGCGGGAAAGAGACCCAGTACTTC. Translation gives CASSLRTSGKETQYF.

The chain couples TRBV7-9 to TRBJ2-5; the match to TRBD1 covers 8 bases. Germline CDR1 SEHNR, CDR2 FQNEAQ (reference sequence). The CDR3 extends over 14 amino acids. The V segment lost 5 bases and the J segment 1 base; nucleotides outside the gene matches: 3. CDR3 in amino acids: CASSTGQAQETQYF. The CDR3 DNA is TGTGCCAGCAGCACGGGACAGGCCCAAGAGACCCAGTACTTC.

The CDR3 reads CSARFRVDQPQHF. The CDR3 DNA is TGCAGTGCTCGGTTCAGGGTCGATCAGCCCCAGCATTTT. The chain has TRBV20-1 and TRBJ1-5, with a weak D call TRBD1 (5 bases). V lost 5 bases and J lost 5, with 13 bases in between. CDR1 is DFQATT, CDR2 SNEGSKA, per germline (reference sequence). The CDR3 is 13 amino acids.

V usage is TRBV7-8 and J usage is TRBJ2-1, with D perhaps TRBD2 (6 bases). The CDR3 covers 18 residues. V shed 5 bases and J shed 6 bases, with 26 bases lying between them. The V gene's germline CDR1 is SGHVS and CDR2 FQNEAQ. Here the CDR3 DNA reads TGTGCCAGCAGCCCATTACTCGGGTGGGAGGCCCTCCCCAATGAGCAGTTCTTC. This sequence encodes CASSPLLGWEALPNEQFF.

The chain is built from TRBV11-2 and TRBJ1-5; 7 nucleotides line up with TRBD1. The junction had 7 bases not matched to a gene; V was cut back by 4 bases and J by 4 bases. The CDR3 sequence is 15 residues long. Germline CDR1 SGHAT, CDR2 FQNNGV. The CDR3 DNA sequence: TGTGCCAGCAGCTCAGGCTGGGACAGAAATCAGCCCCAGCATTTT. It yields the protein CASSSGWDRNQPQHF.

This clonotype has at least ten counts. This chain joins TRBV7-2 and TRBJ2-7; no clear D. Germline V gene sequence: CDR1 SGHTA, CDR2 FQGNSA. This CDR3 contains 12 residues. The V and J ends lost 5 bases and 4 bases respectively, with 9 bases between them. The CDR3 reads CASSHGYYEQYF. DNA for the CDR3: TGTGCCAGCAGCCACGGATATTACGAGCAGTACTTC.

The chain has TRBV6-6 and TRBJ2-7, with TRBD1 as a possible D gene (7 bases). This CDR3 has 18 amino acids. The germline V gene encodes CDR1 MNHNY and CDR2 SVGAGI (reference sequence). Between the trimmed V and J ends, which lost 2 bases and 0 bases, there was a span of 20 bases. The CDR3 region is CASSYPQVTGRPSYEQYF. CDR3 DNA: TGTGCCAGCAGTTACCCCCAGGTGACAGGGAGGCCCTCCTACGAGCAGTACTTC.

This clonotype was picked up many times. The chain links TRBV7-2 to TRBJ1-3; the D is unclear. Germline V gives CDR1 SGHTA, CDR2 FQGNSA. Trimming pared 4 bases from V and 0 bases from J, leaving 10 bases between. The CDR3 sequence is 15 residues long. The CDR3 DNA is TGTGCCAGCAGCTCCTTGGTCAACTCTGGAAACACCATATATTTT. Translating it yields CASSSLVNSGNTIYF.

V is TRBV7-8 and J is TRBJ1-6, with D hard to call. There are 16 residues in the CDR3. The germline V gene encodes CDR1 SGHVS and CDR2 FQNEAQ. The V end was cut by 5 bases, the J end by 5 bases, with 16 bases between. CDR3 loop: CASSTRTARNNSPLHF. The CDR3, as DNA: TGTGCCAGCAGCACCCGGACCGCCCGAAATAATTCACCCCTCCACTTT.

This chain uses TRBV2 with TRBJ2-1; 9 positions match TRBD1. CDR1 SNHLY and CDR2 FYNNEI come from the germline V gene. CDR3 length equals 13 residues. Trimming took 8 bases from V and 6 from J; bases not matched to a gene: 5. The CDR3 spells CASGGTGRNEQFF. The CDR3 DNA is TGTGCCAGCGGAGGGACAGGGCGCAATGAGCAGTTCTTC.

V and J are TRBV28 and TRBJ2-2; no definite D call. This CDR3 contains 15 residues. Germline V lookup: CDR1 MDHEN, CDR2 SYDVKM. V shed 7 bases and J shed 1 base, with 13 bases lying between them. CDR3 amino acids: CASKGGTLNTGELFF. CDR3 coding DNA: TGTGCCAGCAAGGGCGGAACCTTGAACACCGGGGAGCTGTTTTTT.

Worth noting for this clonotype: A single base separates this from a much larger clone, so it may be a read error. Since no conserved phenylalanine or tryptophan closes the CDR3, a read error is the likely cause. The chain has TRBV12-3 or TRBV12-4 and TRBJ1-1; D is unclear. This CDR3 spans 13 amino acids. The DNA for the CDR3 is TGTGCCAGCATTTTAAGGGATACGACTGAAGCTTTCTCT. Residues: CASILRDTTEAFS.

The chain links TRBV28 to TRBJ1-6; no firm D call. Germline lookup yields CDR1 MDHEN and CDR2 SYDVKM. Between the trimmed V and J ends, which lost 6 bases and 1 base, there was a span of 13 bases. The CDR3 consists of 16 residues. CDR3 sequence reads: CASSPTKVSYNSPLHF. In nucleotides, the CDR3 is TGTGCCAGCAGCCCCACGAAGGTTTCCTATAATTCACCCCTCCACTTT.

This clonotype was recorded a few times. This sequence joins TRBV20-1 and TRBJ2-6; the D is unclear. From germline, CDR1 is DFQATT and CDR2 SNEGSKA (reference sequence). V was clipped by 1 base and J by 3 bases, with 7 bases between them. The CDR3 spans 14 residues. CDR3 sequence: CSARAGVGANVLTF. The CDR3 DNA reads as TGCAGTGCTAGAGCTGGGGTTGGGGCCAACGTCCTGACTTTC.

V gene TRBV6-2 or TRBV6-3 combines with J gene TRBJ1-5; 8 bases fit TRBD1. Germline V gene data show CDR1 as MNHEY and CDR2 as SVGEGT. After removal of 7 bases from V and 4 bases from J, the junction contained 6 bases not matched to a gene. The CDR3 is made up of 14 amino acids. The DNA of the CDR3 is TGTGCCAGCAATCGACAGGGGACGAATCAGCCCCAGCATTTT. Translated: CASNRQGTNQPQHF.

This clonotype was seen ten or more times. The rearrangement joins TRBV7-2 to TRBJ2-3; the D call may be TRBD1 or TRBD2 (6 bases each). This CDR3 has 17 amino acids. CDR1 is SGHTA, CDR2 FQGNSA, per germline. V gave up 5 bases and J gave up 4 bases, with 22 bases separating them. The CDR3 loop reads CASSPRWRGELADTQYF. The CDR3 nucleotides read TGTGCCAGCAGCCCGCGGTGGAGGGGGGAGTTAGCAGATACGCAGTATTTT.

The rearrangement links TRBV7-9 to TRBJ2-3, with 10 bases that match TRBD2. CDR1 is SEHNR and CDR2 is FQNEAQ in the germline V gene (reference sequence). The J segment lost 4 bases and the V segment lost 7 bases, leaving 5 bases of the junction unmatched. CDR3 length: 14 amino acids. The CDR3 spells CASTQRGGSDTQYF. DNA of the CDR3: TGTGCCAGCACCCAGCGGGGGGGTTCAGATACGCAGTATTTT.

This chain's CDR3 is CASSPPGQGSSGELFF. The CDR3 DNA follows: TGTGCCAGCAGTCCGCCGGGACAGGGTTCGTCCGGGGAGCTGTTTTTT. This sequence joins TRBV6-6 and TRBJ2-2, with 9 positions matching TRBD1. Germline CDR1 and CDR2: MNHNY and SVGAGI (reference sequence). CDR3 length: 16 residues. J gave up 6 bases and V 5 bases, and 10 bases lay outside the gene matches.

The rearrangement uses TRBV6-2 or TRBV6-3 and TRBJ2-1, with D possibly matching TRBD2 (6 bases). This CDR3 comprises 15 residues. Per germline, CDR1 MNHEY and CDR2 SVGEGT. The V gene lost 6 bases and the J gene lost 0 bases, with 12 bases spanning the gap. This CDR3 is CASSLADFSYNEQFF. In DNA, the CDR3 is TGTGCCAGCAGCTTAGCGGACTTCTCCTACAATGAGCAGTTCTTC.

This clonotype appeared a few times. This chain connects TRBV7-9 to TRBJ2-5, with D perhaps TRBD1 (6 bases). The V gene's germline CDR1 is SEHNR and CDR2 FQNEAQ (reference sequence). Trimming shortened V by 2 bases and J by 5 bases, and 12 bases separated the two germline ends. The CDR3 runs to 14 residues. The CDR3 DNA reads TGTGCCAGCAGCTTAATGGGGGCCGGGGAGACCCAGTACTTC. Amino acids: CASSLMGAGETQYF.

The chain couples TRBV28 to TRBJ1-5; 8 bases align to TRBD1. Germline V CDR1 and CDR2: MDHEN, SYDVKM. The trim removed 5 bases at V and 3 bases at J, leaving 9 bases unmatched. This CDR3 region has 16 residues. The CDR3 DNA follows: TGTGCCAGCAGTCCCCGACAGGGGTCGATCAATCAGCCCCAGCATTTT. As protein: CASSPRQGSINQPQHF.